This T cell receptor (beta chain) was recovered during a study of CD8+CD57+ T cells in acquired aplastic anemia. Study-level background: Sorted CD4+ and CD8+ cell DNA averaged approximately 3 ug.

Study-level results: Researchers reported that CD8+ Simpson's diversity was not significantly different in patients versus controls. Patients had around 28 CD8+ CDR3 sequences in common with controls (the shared set).

Points on this clonotype: The antigen is undetermined.

The template used for profiling TCR beta VDJ and CDR3 was genomic DNA. TCRdb analysed the reads with MiXCR anew, one entry per CDR3 protein. The table lists roughly 180,000 distinct CDR3 sequences, around three fifths of them singletons. Trimming cost V 4 bases and J 0 bases, with 13 bases left between them. CDR1 and CDR2 from the germline V gene are SGHRS and YFSETQ. The CDR3 extends over 15 amino acids. Sequenced sample: sorted CD4+, CD8+, or CD8+CD57+ T cells (not recorded which) from PBMCs. The receptor comes from a human donor with severe aplastic anemia or a healthy control (not recorded which). The rearrangement links TRBV5-1 to TRBJ1-2; possible D gene TRBD1, 5 bases. Written as DNA, the CDR3 is TGCGCCAGCAGCATTCAGGGCTCTTCTAACTATGGCTACACCTTC. This codes for CASSIQGSSNYGYTF.